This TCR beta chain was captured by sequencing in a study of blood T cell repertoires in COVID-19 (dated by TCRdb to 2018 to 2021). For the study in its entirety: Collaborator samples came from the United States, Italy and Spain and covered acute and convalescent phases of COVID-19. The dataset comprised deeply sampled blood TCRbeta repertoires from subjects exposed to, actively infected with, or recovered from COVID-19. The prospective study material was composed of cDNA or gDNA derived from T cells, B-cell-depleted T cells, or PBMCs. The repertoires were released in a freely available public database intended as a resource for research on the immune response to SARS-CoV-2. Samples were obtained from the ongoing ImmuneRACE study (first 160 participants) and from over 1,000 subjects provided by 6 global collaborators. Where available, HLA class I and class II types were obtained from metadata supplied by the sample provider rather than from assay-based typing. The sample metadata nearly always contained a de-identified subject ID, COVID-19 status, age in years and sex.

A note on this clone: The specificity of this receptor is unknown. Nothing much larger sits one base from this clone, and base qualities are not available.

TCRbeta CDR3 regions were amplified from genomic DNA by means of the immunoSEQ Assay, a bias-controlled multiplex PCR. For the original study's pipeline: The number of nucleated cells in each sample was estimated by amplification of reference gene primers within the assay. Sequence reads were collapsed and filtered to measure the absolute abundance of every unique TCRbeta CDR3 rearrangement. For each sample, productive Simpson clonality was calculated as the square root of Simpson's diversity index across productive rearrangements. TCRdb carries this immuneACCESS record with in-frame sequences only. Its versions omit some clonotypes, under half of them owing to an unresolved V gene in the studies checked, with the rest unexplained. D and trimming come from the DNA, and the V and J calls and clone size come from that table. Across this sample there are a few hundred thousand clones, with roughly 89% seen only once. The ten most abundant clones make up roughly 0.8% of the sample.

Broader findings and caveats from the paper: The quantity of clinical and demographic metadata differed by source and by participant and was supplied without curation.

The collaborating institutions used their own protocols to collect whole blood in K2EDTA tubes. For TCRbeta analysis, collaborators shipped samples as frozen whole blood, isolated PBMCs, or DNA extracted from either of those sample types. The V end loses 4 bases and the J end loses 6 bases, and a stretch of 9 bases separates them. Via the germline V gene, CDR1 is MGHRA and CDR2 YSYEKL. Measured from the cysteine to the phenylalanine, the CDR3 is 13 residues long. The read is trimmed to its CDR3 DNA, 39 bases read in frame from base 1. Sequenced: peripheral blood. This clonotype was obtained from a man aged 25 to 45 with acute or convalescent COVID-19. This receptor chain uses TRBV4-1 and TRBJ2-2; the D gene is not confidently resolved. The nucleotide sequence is TGCGCCAGCAGCCTATCTATGGCCGGGGAGCTGTTTTTT. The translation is CASSLSMAGELFF.